What follows are 13 T cell receptor beta chains derived from one specimen sequenced in a study of T-cell memory formation after mild COVID-19. Using its own MiXCR run on the 5' RACE reads, TCRdb lists one record per CDR3 protein. The table lists under 550,000 distinct CDR3 sequences, 15% to 20% of them singletons, with roughly an eighth in the top ten. Material: PBMCs or a T cell subset sorted from them (not recorded which). These TCRs come from an adult woman who had mild COVID-19 (a few samples of this study predate the infection). Cell type and time point are not known.

This clonotype was seen a few times. The genes are TRBV11-2 and TRBJ2-5, with a possible D match to TRBD2 (6 bases). The CDR3 contains 14 residues. Trimming took 5 bases from V and 2 from J, leaving 12 bases between them. The germline gives CDR1 SGHAT, CDR2 FQNNGV. CDR3 sequence reads: CASSGTGVQETQYF. The CDR3 DNA is TGTGCCAGCAGCGGGACGGGAGTTCAAGAGACCCAGTACTTC.

In this sample, this clonotype turned up a few times. The chain is built from TRBV7-6 and TRBJ2-5; TRBD2 matches 13 bases. Losses at the gene ends were 5 bases for V and 0 bases for J; bases not matched to a gene: 3. The CDR3 has 16 amino acids. The germline gives CDR1 SGHVS, CDR2 FNYEAQ. CDR3 residues: CASSMGTSGNQETQYF. DNA of the CDR3: TGTGCCAGCAGCATGGGGACTAGCGGGAACCAAGAGACCCAGTACTTC.

This clonotype was recorded at least ten times. The chain carries TRBV19 and TRBJ2-3, with a tentative D call TRBD2 (6 bases). The germline V and J ends were trimmed by 0 bases and 3 bases, with 16 bases remaining between them. The CDR3 extends over 17 amino acids. Germline lookup yields CDR1 LNHDA and CDR2 SQIVND (reference sequence). The CDR3 bases are TGTGCCAGTAGTATAGACCCCTCAGCGGGCGGGACAGATACGCAGTATTTT. This sequence encodes CASSIDPSAGGTDTQYF.

In its sample, this clonotype was seen a few times. The chain couples TRBV2 to TRBJ1-1; D is uncertain. Trimming stripped 5 bases from V and 8 bases from J, with 15 bases between. The CDR3 spans 13 residues. Germline values: CDR1 SNHLY, CDR2 FYNNEI. CDR3 sequence (DNA): TGTGCCAGCAGTCTACAAATTCCCCCAGAAGCTTTCTTT. Protein: CASSLQIPPEAFF.

CDR3: CASSFPAGTSGPMGELFF. Written as DNA, the CDR3 is TGTGCCAGCAGTTTCCCCGCCGGGACTAGCGGCCCCATGGGGGAGCTGTTTTTT. The chain couples TRBV12-3 or TRBV12-4 to TRBJ2-2, with 11 bases identical to TRBD2. The CDR3 totals 18 residues. V was pared by 3 bases and J by 8 bases, with 14 bases of the junction left unmatched.

Only a few counts were recorded for this clonotype. The V gene is TRBV24-1, the J gene TRBJ2-1, with D tentatively TRBD2 (5 bases). V shed 10 bases and J shed 0 bases, with 15 bases lying between them. The CDR3 sequence is 15 residues long. CDR1 KGHDR and CDR2 SFDVKD come from the germline V gene. The CDR3: CATTAGQSSYNEQFF. CDR3 nucleotides: TGTGCCACTACCGCGGGCCAGAGCTCCTACAATGAGCAGTTCTTC.

V is TRBV27 and J is TRBJ2-5; unclear D gene. Trimming pared 2 bases from V and 3 bases from J, leaving 16 bases between. Germline CDR1 reads MNHEY; CDR2 reads SMNVEV (reference sequence). The CDR3 is 16 residues long. CDR3 loop: CASSLEFGGFEETQYF. The CDR3 nucleotides are TGTGCCAGCAGTTTAGAATTTGGTGGTTTTGAAGAGACCCAGTACTTC.

The gene calls are TRBV12-3 or TRBV12-4 and TRBJ2-1; 8 nucleotides agree with TRBD1. The length of the CDR3 is 16 residues. V trimming: 5 bases; J trimming: 2 bases; junction bases outside the gene matches: 8. Here the CDR3 reads CASSIQGVVAYNEQFF. The CDR3 bases are TGTGCCAGCAGTATACAGGGGGTCGTGGCCTACAATGAGCAGTTCTTC.

This clonotype has a count of ten or more. The genes are TRBV7-2 and TRBJ2-1; D is ambiguous. Trimming left V 1 base short and J 12 bases short, with 10 bases between. The CDR3 has 12 residues. The germline CDR1 and CDR2 sequences are SGHTA and FQGNSA. As DNA, the CDR3 is TGTGCCAGCAGCTTAGTGGGTCGACCGCAGTTCTTC. It specifies CASSLVGRPQFF.

The J gene is TRBJ2-2, the V gene TRBV5-1; the match to TRBD2 covers 8 bases. The CDR3 length is 16 residues. Unmatched junction bases numbered 7, after V lost 4 bases and J lost 2 bases. The germline gives CDR1 SGHRS, CDR2 YFSETQ. Here the CDR3 reads CASSPWTSQNTGELFF. Here the CDR3 DNA reads TGCGCCAGCAGCCCCTGGACTAGCCAAAACACCGGGGAGCTGTTTTTT. Together with reference TRBV5-1 and TRBJ2-2, the CDR3 gives the full variable domain: KAGVTQTPRYLIKTRGQQVTLSCSPISGHRSVSWYQQTPGQGLQFLFEYFSETQRNKGNFPGRFSGRQFSNSRSEMNVSTLELGDSALYLCASSPWTSQNTGELFFGEGSRLTVL.

V is TRBV18 and J is TRBJ2-1, with 10 positions matching TRBD2. With 3 bases clipped from V and 4 bases from J, the junction kept 3 bases outside the gene matches. The germline CDR1 and CDR2 sequences are KGHSH and LQKENI. The CDR3 covers 15 residues. DNA of the CDR3: TGTGCCAGCTCACCGACTAGCGGGTTTTACAATGAGCAGTTCTTC. Encoded protein: CASSPTSGFYNEQFF.

This clonotype has only a few counts. The CDR3 sequence: CASSLSFGTGLYEQYF. The CDR3 DNA reads TGTGCCAGCAGTTTATCTTTCGGGACAGGGCTCTACGAGCAGTACTTC. The rearrangement uses TRBV27 and TRBJ2-7; 9 bases align to TRBD1. The ends lost 0 bases at V and 3 bases at J; junction bases unmatched: 6. Germline CDR1 reads MNHEY; CDR2 reads SMNVEV (reference sequence). The CDR3 sequence is 16 residues long.

This chain uses TRBV7-6 with TRBJ2-2, with D tentatively TRBD2 (7 bases). CDR3 length: 18 amino acids. V was cut by 7 bases and J by 5 bases, with 26 bases left in between. Germline V CDR1 and CDR2: SGHVS, FNYEAQ. CDR3 nucleotide sequence: TGTGCCAGCACCCCCTTTCGGGGGGCATACAGTGGGACCGGGGAGCTGTTTTTT. It encodes CASTPFRGAYSGTGELFF.